These 28 T cell receptor beta chains share one sample of origin, sequenced in a study of blood T cell repertoires in COVID-19. Sequencing was performed with immunoSEQ multiplex PCR; in TCRdb, only in-frame clones are kept and a portion is missing. The sample lists hundreds of thousands of clones, around 90% occurring once. Input material: peripheral blood. The receptors stem from a human donor in a cohort sampled during active COVID-19.

The rearrangement links TRBV11-2 to TRBJ1-2; D uncertain. The V gene's germline CDR1 is SGHAT and CDR2 FQNNGV. Trimming pared 3 bases from V and 3 bases from J, leaving 8 bases between. The CDR3 sequence is 13 residues long. CDR3 bases: TGTGCCAGCAGCTTGGCGGACTACTATGGCTACACCTTC. As protein: CASSLADYYGYTF.

This chain uses TRBV10-3 with TRBJ2-2; 9 nucleotides line up with TRBD2. V shed 4 bases, J shed 0 bases, and the junction held 6 bases outside the gene matches. Germline assignment: CDR1 ENHRY and CDR2 SYGVKD. This CDR3 has 17 residues. CDR3 nucleotides: TGTGCCATCAGTGTTTTAGCGGGGGCGCCGAACACCGGGGAGCTGTTTTTT. Translated, it gives CAISVLAGAPNTGELFF.

This clone is a singleton in its sample. The J gene is TRBJ2-2, the V gene TRBV4-1; D unclear. V lost 3 bases and J 8 bases, leaving 16 bases between the germline ends. The CDR3 runs to 15 residues. Germline V gene sequence: CDR1 MGHRA, CDR2 YSYEKL. The CDR3 spells CASSHPTSSRGELFF. The CDR3 region has the DNA TGCGCCAGCAGCCATCCGACTTCGAGTAGGGGGGAGCTGTTTTTT.

This clone was seen once. The rearrangement uses TRBV27 and TRBJ2-7; possible D gene TRBD2, 6 bases. V gave up 2 bases and J gave up 0 bases, with 11 bases separating them. The germline V gene encodes CDR1 MNHEY and CDR2 SMNVEV (reference sequence). This CDR3 contains 15 residues. CDR3 residues: CASSLPRRVSYEQYF. CDR3 nucleotides: TGTGCCAGCAGTTTACCCCGGAGGGTCTCCTACGAGCAGTACTTC.

The CDR3 here is CASSYGGAGDTQYF. The CDR3, as DNA: TGTGCCAGCAGTTACGGGGGGGCCGGAGATACGCAGTATTTT. The gene calls are TRBV6-5 and TRBJ2-3, with D perhaps TRBD2 (7 bases). This CDR3 is 14 amino acids long. Trimming cost V 2 bases and J 5 bases, with 11 bases left between them. The germline V gene encodes CDR1 MNHEY and CDR2 SVGAGI.

V is TRBV11-2 and J is TRBJ1-5, with D hard to call. The germline CDR1 and CDR2 sequences are SGHAT and FQNNGV. The CDR3 is made up of 14 amino acids. V lost 2 bases and J lost 6, with 11 bases in between. This chain's CDR3 is CASSLQPEGQPQHF. As DNA, the CDR3 is TGTGCCAGCAGCTTACAGCCAGAGGGTCAGCCCCAGCATTTT.

For this clone: This sequence may be a read error, since a much larger clone differs from it by one base. This CDR3 is also generated by other DNA sequences in the sample. The chain couples TRBV5-1 to TRBJ2-7; 9 nucleotides line up with TRBD1. Trimming at V came to 0 bases and at J to 4 bases, leaving 5 bases not matched to a gene. Germline loops: CDR1 SGHRS, CDR2 YFSETQ. The CDR3 is 15 residues long. CDR3 nucleotides: TGCGCCAGCAGCTTGGCCCCGGGACAGGGTTACGAGCAGTACTTC. It is translated as CASSLAPGQGYEQYF.

The sample holds one count of this clone. CDR3 DNA: TGCAGTGCTAGGGTTGAGGGAGAAGCTTTCTTT. Protein product: CSARVEGEAFF. The chain has TRBV20-1 and TRBJ1-1; D is ambiguous. Deletions cut 3 bases from V and 8 bases from J, with 10 bases between. Germline values: CDR1 DFQATT, CDR2 SNEGSKA (reference sequence). This CDR3 has 11 amino acids.

This clone has more than one count but fewer than ten. The rearrangement joins TRBV5-6 to TRBJ2-7; 14 bases are shared with TRBD2. This CDR3 has 19 residues. V was clipped by 2 bases and J by 1 base; unmatched bases: 11. Germline V gene data show CDR1 as SGHDT and CDR2 as YYEEEE. The CDR3 region has the DNA TGTGCCAGCAGCTTTGGTGGGGGACTAGCGGGAGTCTTTTCCTACGAGCAGTACTTC. Translating it yields CASSFGGGLAGVFSYEQYF.

V is TRBV5-3 and J is TRBJ2-2; 8 bases are a match to TRBD1. TRBV5-3 is recorded as an ORF, its role being uncertain. Germline trimming cut 4 bases from V and 4 bases from J; bases unmatched to any gene: 6. The CDR3 spans 15 residues. Here the CDR3 DNA reads TGTGCCAGAAGCCAACGACAGGGGACCACCGGGGAGCTGTTTTTT. This translates into CARSQRQGTTGELFF.

This sequence joins TRBV7-3 and TRBJ2-1; TRBD2 matches at 7 bases. Trimming removed 5 bases from V and 8 bases from J; junction bases left unmatched: 6. Germline CDR1 SGHTA, CDR2 FQGTGA. The CDR3 has 13 residues. The CDR3 sequence: CASSPGLGDEQFF. The CDR3 nucleotides are TGTGCCAGCAGCCCCGGACTAGGCGATGAGCAGTTCTTC.

V and J are TRBV3-1 (or the pseudogene TRBV3-2) and TRBJ2-2; 8 bases fit TRBD2. Trimming at V came to 4 bases and at J to 9 bases, leaving 10 bases not matched to a gene. The germline CDR1 and CDR2 sequences are LGHDT and YNNKEL (reference sequence). The CDR3 length is 15 residues. CDR3 loop: CASSRDMVAGRELFF. The CDR3 DNA sequence: TGTGCCAGCAGCCGAGACATGGTAGCGGGAAGGGAGCTGTTTTTT.

This chain uses TRBV5-1 with TRBJ2-5, with a possible D match to TRBD1 (5 bases). From germline, CDR1 is SGHRS and CDR2 YFSETQ. Trimming stripped 1 base from V and 7 bases from J, with 14 bases between. There are 14 residues in the CDR3. The CDR3 region is CASSLWGGSVTQYF. In nucleotides, the CDR3 is TGCGCCAGCAGCTTGTGGGGCGGATCGGTGACCCAGTACTTC.

The chain recombines TRBV30 with TRBJ1-5; no definite D call. Trimming pared 0 bases from V and 3 bases from J, leaving 9 bases between. Looked up from germline, CDR1 is GTSNPN and CDR2 is SVGIG (reference sequence). The CDR3 runs to 14 residues. The CDR3 coding sequence is TGTGCCTGGAGTGTAGGAGGGCCCAATCAGCCCCAGCATTTT. It is translated as CAWSVGGPNQPQHF.

This clone was detected only a few times. The gene calls are TRBV7-3 and TRBJ1-3; perhaps TRBD1 as D (5 bases). Trimming cost V 1 base and J 4 bases, with 8 bases left between them. This CDR3 spans 14 amino acids. CDR1 is SGHTA and CDR2 is FQGTGA in the germline V gene. As DNA, the CDR3 is TGTGCCAGCAGCTTAAACCGACAGGGAAACACCATATATTTT. It yields the protein CASSLNRQGNTIYF.

The chain combines TRBV7-3 with TRBJ2-2; a possible D gene is TRBD2 (6 bases). Germline lookup yields CDR1 SGHTA and CDR2 FQGTGA. The CDR3 loop spans 15 amino acids. V was cut by 3 bases and J by 4 bases, with 12 bases left in between. This chain's CDR3 is CASSFHAGFTGELFF. Here the CDR3 DNA reads TGTGCCAGCAGCTTCCATGCGGGATTCACCGGGGAGCTGTTTTTT.

This chain links TRBV3-1 (or the pseudogene TRBV3-2) with TRBJ1-5; unclear D gene. Trimming shortened V by 0 bases and J by 0 bases, and 6 bases separated the two germline ends. The germline CDR1 and CDR2 sequences are LGHDT and YNNKEL (reference sequence). The CDR3 consists of 15 residues. The CDR3 reads CASSQDFGSNQPQHF. The CDR3 DNA reads TGTGCCAGCAGCCAAGATTTCGGTAGCAATCAGCCCCAGCATTTT.

This CDR3 is CASSVDSATDTQYF. CDR3 nucleotides: TGTGCCAGCAGTGTGGACAGCGCAACAGATACGCAGTATTTT. This chain connects TRBV27 to TRBJ2-3, with a weak D call TRBD1 (6 bases). The CDR3 loop spans 14 amino acids. Germline CDR1 is MNHEY and CDR2 is SMNVEV (reference sequence). V lost 5 bases and J 3 bases, leaving 12 bases between the germline ends.

The rearrangement uses TRBV30 and TRBJ2-7, with 8 bases aligning to TRBD1. The CDR3 contains 17 residues. V lost 0 bases and J lost 3; bases outside the gene matches: 13. From germline, CDR1 is GTSNPN and CDR2 SVGIG (reference sequence). This CDR3 is CAWSVLSRTGYFYEQYF. The CDR3 nucleotides are TGTGCCTGGAGTGTACTAAGTAGGACAGGGTACTTCTACGAGCAGTACTTC.

V and J are TRBV6-5 and TRBJ2-7; D ambiguous. Germline CDR1 MNHEY, CDR2 SVGAGI. Trimming removed 7 bases from V and 3 bases from J, with 16 bases in between. This CDR3 is 14 amino acids long. CDR3 region: CASTRSPQHYEQYF. As DNA, the CDR3 is TGTGCCAGCACGCGGTCTCCGCAGCACTACGAGCAGTACTTC.

The rearrangement links TRBV7-2 to TRBJ2-1; tentatively, D is TRBD1 (6 bases). Per germline, CDR1 SGHTA and CDR2 FQGNSA. Between the trimmed V and J ends, which lost 5 bases and 2 bases, there was a span of 13 bases. This CDR3 contains 15 residues. In nucleotides, the CDR3 is TGTGCCAGCAGCCAAGAATGGACAGCCTACAATGAGCAGTTCTTC. It yields the protein CASSQEWTAYNEQFF.

This chain connects TRBV6-1 to TRBJ2-1; no definite D call. In germline, CDR1 is MNHNS, CDR2 SASEGT. The CDR3 covers 15 residues. Trimming left V 2 bases short and J 3 bases short, with 11 bases between. The CDR3 DNA is TGTGCCAGCAGTGAACATCTGACAAACTACAATGAGCAGTTCTTC. Translated: CASSEHLTNYNEQFF.

The rearrangement joins TRBV29-1 to TRBJ2-6; D might be TRBD2 (5 bases). CDR1 SQVTM and CDR2 ANQGSEA come from the germline V gene. The CDR3 extends over 15 amino acids. V gave up 1 base and J gave up 4 bases, with 11 bases separating them. CDR3 bases: TGCAGCGTTGAAGGTGAGGGCCCCGGGGCCAACGTCCTGACTTTC. It specifies CSVEGEGPGANVLTF.

CDR3 nucleotide sequence: TGTGCCAGCAGTTTAAGGGGGACAGGGGCAGATACGCAGTATTTT. Translating gives CASSLRGTGADTQYF. This chain links TRBV27 with TRBJ2-3, with 10 bases matching TRBD1. From germline, CDR1 is MNHEY and CDR2 SMNVEV (reference sequence). With V trimmed by 2 bases and J by 4 bases, 3 bases remained unmatched. There are 15 residues in the CDR3.

The gene calls are TRBV5-1 and TRBJ1-1, with D unclear. Trimming pared 4 bases from V and 3 bases from J, leaving 10 bases between. The germline CDR1 and CDR2 sequences are SGHRS and YFSETQ. The CDR3 runs to 13 residues. The DNA for the CDR3 is TGCGCCAGCAGCCTCGGGTCGGACACTGAAGCTTTCTTT. It codes for CASSLGSDTEAFF.

J is TRBJ1-2 and V is TRBV30; D perhaps matches TRBD1 (5 bases). Germline CDR1 and CDR2: GTSNPN and SVGIG (reference sequence). The CDR3 extends over 13 amino acids. Trimming took off 5 bases at V and 8 bases at J, with 18 bases between the two ends. CDR3 amino acids: CAWQDRGDRGYTF. The DNA of the CDR3 is TGTGCCTGGCAGGACCGGGGGGATCGAGGCTACACCTTC.

This chain uses TRBV10-3 with TRBJ2-1; perhaps TRBD2 as D (7 bases). CDR3 length equals 17 residues. The ends were cut back, 0 bases at V and 10 bases at J, with 22 bases in the middle. CDR1 ENHRY and CDR2 SYGVKD come from the germline V gene. The CDR3 sequence is CAISESSGYGGRREQFF. As DNA, the CDR3 is TGTGCCATCAGTGAGTCGAGTGGTTACGGGGGGCGGAGAGAGCAGTTCTTC.

The chain is built from TRBV7-2 and TRBJ2-7; tentative D call: TRBD2 (5 bases). CDR1 SGHTA and CDR2 FQGNSA come from the germline V gene. Trimming stripped 2 bases from V and 0 bases from J, with 11 bases between. The CDR3 has 15 residues. CDR3 DNA sequence: TGTGCCAGCAGCTTAAGTAGCGTCAGCTCCTACGAGCAGTACTTC. Translated, it gives CASSLSSVSSYEQYF.